What follows are 25 T cell receptor beta chains derived from one specimen sequenced in a study of beta chain features in type 1 diabetes. Findings and caveats of the study: Significant though moderate, a shortening of TCRB CDR3s appeared in all four CD4+ subsets of Type 1 diabetes patients.

The study reverse transcribed the entire isolated RNA, so it sequenced expressed TCRB transcripts. Some clones are missing from TCRdb's copy, which holds only in-frame ones; the method was immunoSEQ multiplex PCR. The top ten hold about 0.5% of the sample, which has about 160,000 clones, around 8.4% seen once. These receptors are not linked to any known antigen. Sequencing was done on a sample of central memory CD4+ T cells from blood. The receptors here all came from a woman younger than 30 with type 1 diabetes.

The V gene is TRBV29-1, the J gene TRBJ2-1, with D unclear. The V end lost 0 bases, the J end lost 4 bases, and 7 bases lay between the germline ends. The CDR3 extends over 13 amino acids. Looked up from germline, CDR1 is SQVTM and CDR2 is ANQGSEA. The CDR3 bases are TGCAGCGTTGAAGATGCAGGATACAATGAGCAGTTCTTC. Translating gives CSVEDAGYNEQFF.

The chain is built from TRBV30 and TRBJ2-4; 9 positions match TRBD2. V shed 1 base, J shed 2 bases, and the junction held 9 bases outside the gene matches. This CDR3 is 17 amino acids long. CDR1 is GTSNPN and CDR2 is SVGIG in the germline V gene (reference sequence). CDR3 protein: CAWSGDRREGTKNIQYF. CDR3 nucleotides: TGTGCCTGGAGTGGGGACCGGCGGGAGGGGACCAAAAACATTCAGTACTTC.

V usage is TRBV7-2 and J usage is TRBJ1-5; no definite D call. CDR3 length equals 15 residues. Germline V CDR1 and CDR2: SGHTA, FQGNSA. V lost 7 bases, J lost 3 bases, and 16 bases lay in between. CDR3 in amino acids: CASNPTSSNNQPQHF. The CDR3 DNA is TGTGCCAGCAACCCCACGTCCAGTAACAATCAGCCCCAGCATTTT.

The gene calls are TRBV28 and TRBJ2-5; possibly TRBD1 for D (6 bases). V lost 8 bases and J lost 1, with 14 bases in between. The CDR3 consists of 14 residues. Germline V gene data show CDR1 as MDHEN and CDR2 as SYDVKM. CDR3 nucleotide sequence: TGTGCCAGCCAAGTCACAGGGATCCAAGAGACCCAGTACTTC. Protein sequence: CASQVTGIQETQYF. Drawing the rest from reference TRBV28 and TRBJ2-5, the complete variable domain is DVKVTQSSRYLVKRTGEKVFLECVQDMDHENMFWYRQDPGLGLRLIYFSYDVKMKEKGDIPEGYSVSREKKERFSLILESASTNQTSMYLCASQVTGIQETQYFGPGTRLLVL.

The rearrangement joins TRBV15 to TRBJ1-1, with TRBD1 identical over 7 bases. Trimming cost V 2 bases and J 6 bases; bases outside gene matches: 6. This CDR3 has 14 residues. The V gene's germline CDR1 is LNHNV and CDR2 YYDKDF (reference sequence). CDR3 sequence: CATSRQFQGAEAFF. The CDR3 DNA reads TGTGCCACCAGCAGACAGTTCCAGGGGGCTGAAGCTTTCTTT.

The chain is built from TRBV27 and TRBJ1-1; no definite D call. Germline CDR1 MNHEY, CDR2 SMNVEV (reference sequence). V was trimmed by 5 bases and J by 1 base, leaving 11 bases between them. This CDR3 spans 14 amino acids. CDR3 amino acids: CASSRNLRNTEAFF. The CDR3, as DNA: TGTGCCAGCAGTCGAAATCTCAGGAACACTGAAGCTTTCTTT.

The chain combines TRBV7-2 with TRBJ2-3; the match to TRBD2 covers 15 bases. The CDR3 consists of 17 residues. Losses at the gene ends were 5 bases for V and 5 bases for J; bases not matched to a gene: 8. Germline assignment: CDR1 SGHTA and CDR2 FQGNSA. CDR3 region: CASSLTGLAGGLDTQYF. The CDR3 DNA sequence: TGTGCCAGCAGCCTGACGGGACTAGCGGGAGGCTTAGATACGCAGTATTTT.

The V and J genes are TRBV5-1 and TRBJ2-7, with 8 bases aligning to TRBD1. The V gene end was trimmed by 4 bases and the J gene end by 2 bases; junction bases not matched to a gene: 8. The CDR3 has 15 amino acids. CDR1 is SGHRS, CDR2 YFSETQ, per germline. The CDR3 spells CASSPTPDRAYEQYF. Written as DNA, the CDR3 is TGCGCCAGCAGCCCGACCCCGGACAGGGCCTACGAGCAGTACTTC.

This clone turned up a few times. J is TRBJ2-1 and V is TRBV9, with D maybe TRBD2 (5 bases). The germline V gene has CDR1 SGDLS and CDR2 YYNGEE. This CDR3 spans 16 amino acids. The V end was cut by 3 bases, the J end by 5 bases, with 18 bases between. This CDR3 is CASSAPTWEIDNEQFF. The CDR3 nucleotides are TGTGCCAGCAGCGCCCCGACTTGGGAGATAGACAATGAGCAGTTCTTC.

The V call is TRBV7-9, the J call TRBJ2-7, with 7 positions matching TRBD1. The CDR3 is made up of 16 amino acids. V trimming: 1 base; J trimming: 2 bases; junction bases outside the gene matches: 8. CDR1 is SEHNR, CDR2 FQNEAQ, per germline (reference sequence). The CDR3 loop reads CASSLDGRTGAYEQYF. The CDR3 DNA reads TGTGCCAGCAGCTTAGACGGTCGGACAGGTGCCTACGAGCAGTACTTC.

V is TRBV5-6 and J is TRBJ2-1; D perhaps matches TRBD1 (6 bases). The CDR3 has 11 residues. Per germline, CDR1 SGHDT and CDR2 YYEEEE. Trimming stripped 0 bases from V and 14 bases from J, with 9 bases between. The CDR3 region has the DNA TGTGCCAGCAGCTTGGACAGACAGGAGTTCTTC. Translated, it gives CASSLDRQEFF.

Only a few counts were recorded for this clone. The rearrangement joins TRBV11-2 to TRBJ2-7, with 11 positions matching TRBD2. The germline CDR1 and CDR2 sequences are SGHAT and FQNNGV. CDR3 size: 15 residues. With 4 bases clipped from V and 6 bases from J, the junction kept 8 bases outside the gene matches. CDR3 residues: CASSSLLAGDLEQYF. The CDR3 nucleotides are TGTGCCAGCAGCTCCCTACTAGCGGGGGATCTCGAGCAGTACTTC.

CDR3 DNA sequence: TGTGCCAGCAGCTTGGGACTAGCCCAAGAGACCCAGTACTTC. Amino acid sequence: CASSLGLAQETQYF. This chain uses TRBV5-6 with TRBJ2-5, with 7 bases matching TRBD2. Per germline, CDR1 SGHDT and CDR2 YYEEEE. The ends lost 0 bases at V and 1 base at J; junction bases unmatched: 0. The CDR3 contains 14 residues.

The chain joins TRBV7-6 to TRBJ1-1; D unclear. The CDR3 consists of 14 residues. Trimming stripped 1 base from V and 7 bases from J, with 13 bases between. Germline CDR1 reads SGHVS; CDR2 reads FNYEAQ. The CDR3 bases are TGTGCCAGCAGCTTAGAATACGAGTCGGGTGAAGCTTTCTTT. This gives the protein CASSLEYESGEAFF.

This clone was picked up a small number of times. The chain uses TRBV19 and TRBJ2-1; the match to TRBD2 covers 16 bases. The CDR3 length is 17 residues. The V gene end was trimmed by 9 bases and the J gene end by 8 bases; junction bases not matched to a gene: 13. CDR1 LNHDA and CDR2 SQIVND come from the germline V gene (reference sequence). CDR3 in amino acids: CASSGTSGRGGLYEQFF. CDR3 bases: TGTGCCAGCTCCGGGACTAGCGGGAGGGGCGGCTTGTATGAGCAGTTCTTC.

The chain couples TRBV29-1 to TRBJ1-2; TRBD1 agrees at 12 bases. The V gene end was trimmed by 4 bases and the J gene end by 3 bases; junction bases not matched to a gene: 6. The CDR3 contains 15 residues. The germline V gene has CDR1 SQVTM and CDR2 ANQGSEA. Here the CDR3 reads CSVGGQGASDYGYTF. The CDR3 DNA is TGCAGCGTTGGGGGACAGGGGGCTTCGGACTATGGCTACACCTTC.

This chain links TRBV19 with TRBJ2-5; 9 bases are shared with TRBD1. V was clipped by 8 bases and J by 5 bases; unmatched bases: 6. Germline loops: CDR1 LNHDA, CDR2 SQIVND (reference sequence). CDR3 length: 13 amino acids. CDR3: CASAEQGAETQYF. The DNA of the CDR3 is TGTGCCAGTGCAGAACAGGGGGCGGAGACCCAGTACTTC.

The V call is TRBV6-5, the J call TRBJ2-5; 8 bases align to TRBD1. V lost 6 bases to trimming and J lost 1 base; unmatched junction nucleotides: 7. Germline V gene sequence: CDR1 MNHEY, CDR2 SVGAGI. The CDR3 loop spans 15 amino acids. CDR3 residues: CASRRTGKGQETQYF. CDR3 nucleotides: TGTGCCAGCAGGAGGACAGGGAAGGGCCAAGAGACCCAGTACTTC.

The rearrangement links TRBV7-2 to TRBJ2-7; the D gene is possibly TRBD2 (5 bases). The CDR3 is 15 amino acids. Germline V gene data show CDR1 as SGHTA and CDR2 as FQGNSA. The V and J ends lost 3 bases and 5 bases respectively, with 17 bases between them. The CDR3 DNA sequence: TGTGCCAGCAGCTTTGTCGGTGCGGGTACGGACGAGCAGTACTTC. As protein: CASSFVGAGTDEQYF.

This clone has more than one count but fewer than ten. CDR3 region: CASRGDRISPLHF. CDR3 nucleotides: TGTGCCAGCAGGGGAGACAGGATTTCACCCCTCCACTTT. The chain uses TRBV7-9 and TRBJ1-6; possible D gene TRBD1, 6 bases. CDR1 is SEHNR and CDR2 is FQNEAQ in the germline V gene (reference sequence). This CDR3 has 13 amino acids. The ends were cut back, 6 bases at V and 9 bases at J, with 12 bases in the middle.

The J gene is TRBJ1-2, the V gene TRBV7-2; TRBD1 aligns across 10 bases. Germline CDR1 and CDR2: SGHTA and FQGNSA. The junction had 8 bases not matched to a gene; V was cut back by 2 bases and J by 8 bases. This CDR3 contains 15 residues. CDR3: CASSLSGTGEEGYTF. The CDR3 coding sequence is TGTGCCAGCAGCTTATCGGGGACAGGGGAGGAGGGCTACACCTTC.

V is TRBV29-1 and J is TRBJ1-1, with TRBD1 matching over 9 bases. The CDR3 extends over 14 amino acids. The germline V gene has CDR1 SQVTM and CDR2 ANQGSEA. Trimming took 1 base from V and 4 from J; bases not matched to a gene: 4. The CDR3 DNA follows: TGCAGCGTTGAAGTACAGGGGGCTGGCACTGAAGCTTTCTTT. Its protein is CSVEVQGAGTEAFF.

This clone came up a few times. The gene calls are TRBV5-1 and TRBJ2-2; D is perhaps TRBD2 (6 bases). Germline V CDR1 and CDR2: SGHRS, YFSETQ. The V gene lost 6 bases and the J gene lost 0 bases, with 12 bases spanning the gap. This CDR3 is 15 amino acids long. Written as DNA, the CDR3 is TGCGCCAGCACCTATGGGACTGCGAACACCGGGGAGCTGTTTTTT. Protein product: CASTYGTANTGELFF.

This clone has more than one count but fewer than ten. The chain uses TRBV20-1 and TRBJ2-3; no firm D call. Germline V lookup: CDR1 DFQATT, CDR2 SNEGSKA (reference sequence). Trimming left V 5 bases short and J 6 bases short, with 9 bases between. This CDR3 spans 11 amino acids. CDR3 in amino acids: CSASPQDTQYF. The CDR3 DNA is TGCAGTGCTTCTCCACAGGATACGCAGTATTTT.

This clone was seen more than once but under ten times. The genes are TRBV9 and TRBJ2-3, with D possibly matching TRBD1 (5 bases). The CDR3 is 14 residues long. Looked up from germline, CDR1 is SGDLS and CDR2 is YYNGEE. Between the trimmed V and J ends, which lost 2 bases and 2 bases, there was a span of 9 bases. The CDR3 loop is CASSVVGATDTQYF. The CDR3 DNA reads TGTGCCAGCAGCGTTGTAGGGGCCACAGATACGCAGTATTTT.